Presented here are 14 T cell receptor beta chains from one specimen sequenced in a study of CD8+CD57+ T cells in acquired aplastic anemia. Those patients picked for sequencing had displayed CD8+CD57+ cell expansion on flow cytometry. CDR3 and TCR beta VDJ profiling relied on a genomic DNA template. One entry per CDR3 protein results from TCRdb running MiXCR on the reads. The sample gives 190,000 or so distinct CDR3 sequences, about half of which show up once; about 2% is in the top ten. Sequences were obtained from sorted CD4+, CD8+, or CD8+CD57+ T cells (not recorded which) from PBMCs. Receptors were obtained from a human donor with aplastic anemia.

The rearrangement joins TRBV24-1 to TRBJ1-1, with 8 bases identical to TRBD1. Trimming at V came to 7 bases and at J to 5 bases, leaving 5 bases not matched to a gene. Germline CDR1 and CDR2: KGHDR and SFDVKD. CDR3 size: 13 residues. The CDR3 region has the DNA TGTGCCACCAGCCCAGGGGGCCTGACTGAAGCTTTCTTT. It yields the protein CATSPGGLTEAFF.

This clonotype was seen only a few times. V is TRBV7-3 and J is TRBJ1-2; a weak D match, TRBD1 (5 bases). This CDR3 is 13 amino acids long. Germline V lookup: CDR1 SGHTA, CDR2 FQGTGA. The V and J ends lost 4 bases and 4 bases respectively, with 10 bases between them. DNA of the CDR3: TGTGCCAGCAGCTCCCGGGACGGCTATGGCTACACCTTC. This translates into CASSSRDGYGYTF. Full variable domain (rest looked up from reference TRBV7-3 and TRBJ1-2): GAGVSQTPSNKVTEKGKYVELRCDPISGHTALYWYRQSLGQGPEFLIYFQGTGAADDSGLPNDRFFAVRPEGSVSTLKIQRTERGDSAVYLCASSSRDGYGYTFGSGTRLTVV.

The chain has TRBV5-6 and TRBJ1-1; TRBD1 agrees at 10 bases. Germline lookup yields CDR1 SGHDT and CDR2 YYEEEE. The CDR3 is 13 amino acids. V dropped 0 bases and J dropped 10; count of bases not matched to a gene: 3. The CDR3 spells CASSLAGQGGAFF. Here the CDR3 DNA reads TGTGCCAGCAGCTTGGCAGGACAGGGGGGAGCTTTCTTT.

This clonotype occurred many times. The chain carries TRBV5-1 and TRBJ1-2, with TRBD1 matching over 7 bases. Germline assignment: CDR1 SGHRS and CDR2 YFSETQ. The junction had 13 bases not matched to a gene; V was cut back by 7 bases and J by 4 bases. The CDR3 spans 15 residues. In nucleotides, the CDR3 is TGCGCCAGCGCCCCTCGACAGGGAGTCTCCTATGGCTACACCTTC. This codes for CASAPRQGVSYGYTF.

The chain links TRBV20-1 to TRBJ2-7; 7 bases align to TRBD1. Germline trimming cut 6 bases from V and 10 bases from J; bases unmatched to any gene: 9. The CDR3 consists of 11 residues. The germline CDR1 and CDR2 sequences are DFQATT and SNEGSKA (reference sequence). CDR3 nucleotide sequence: TGCAGTGCAGGACAGGCCCTATTTCAGTACTTC. As protein: CSAGQALFQYF.

This clonotype was counted at least ten times. V and J are TRBV6-1 and TRBJ2-7; no definite D call. CDR3 length: 10 residues. The ends were cut back, 2 bases at V and 12 bases at J, with 8 bases in the middle. Germline CDR1 is MNHNS and CDR2 is SASEGT. The CDR3: CASSEIGRYF. Written as DNA, the CDR3 is TGTGCCAGCAGTGAAATAGGCCGGTACTTC.

The chain recombines TRBV4-1 with TRBJ2-5; 10 bases agree with TRBD2. This CDR3 has 15 amino acids. The V segment lost 5 bases and the J segment 11 bases; nucleotides outside the gene matches: 14. CDR1 and CDR2 from the germline V gene are MGHRA and YSYEKL. This CDR3 reads CASSLEAGGQGEQYF. CDR3 bases: TGCGCCAGCAGCTTAGAAGCGGGAGGGCAGGGAGAGCAGTACTTC.

With regard to this clonotype: The junction departs from germline at one end; a sequencing error may be responsible. CDR3 region: CAGSVGQGDGPPLHF. CDR3 DNA: TGTGCCGGCAGCGTAGGTCAGGGGGATGGTCCACCCCTCCACTTT. The V call is TRBV9, the J call TRBJ1-6; 7 bases match TRBD1. The CDR3 sequence is 15 residues long. CDR1 SGDLS and CDR2 YYNGEE come from the germline V gene.

As for this clonotype: At one end, the junction sequence differs from germline, possibly due to a read error. This CDR3 is CASKETGVPYNSPLHF. In DNA, the CDR3 is TGTGCCAGCAAAGAGACAGGGGTACCGTATAATTCACCCCTCCACTTC. The V and J genes are TRBV6-1 and TRBJ1-6; 8 nucleotides match TRBD1. The CDR3 covers 16 residues. Germline-derived CDR1 and CDR2 are MNHNS and SASEGT.

With regard to this clonotype: Germline and junction disagree at one end, which may indicate a read error. The gene calls are TRBV10-3 and TRBJ2-7; D gene ambiguous. The CDR3 extends over 16 amino acids. Per the germline V gene, CDR1 is ENHRY and CDR2 is SYGVKD. CDR3 loop: CAISDPLRSDSCEQYF. In DNA, the CDR3 is TGTGCCATCAGTGACCCTCTCAGGAGCGACTCCTGCGAGCAGTACTTC.

The chain joins TRBV3-1 to TRBJ2-5, with 10 nucleotides matching TRBD1. The CDR3 contains 15 residues. CDR1 is LGHDT, CDR2 YNNKEL, per germline (reference sequence). The ends lost 6 bases at V and 5 bases at J; junction bases unmatched: 9. The CDR3 region has the DNA TGTGCCAGCAGTCGGGGACAGGGGATGTATGAGACCCAGTACTTC. Its protein product is CASSRGQGMYETQYF.

The chain recombines TRBV2 with TRBJ2-7; D is unresolved. Germline V lookup: CDR1 SNHLY, CDR2 FYNNEI. The CDR3 runs to 11 residues. The V end lost 8 bases, the J end lost 6 bases, and 11 bases lay between the germline ends. Written as DNA, the CDR3 is TGTGCCAGCGAATACAGTCTCGAGCAGTACTTC. Protein sequence: CASEYSLEQYF.

This clonotype was counted ten times or more. This chain uses TRBV2 with TRBJ1-2; D is ambiguous. Trimming removed 2 bases from V and 4 bases from J, with 5 bases in between. Looked up from germline, CDR1 is SNHLY and CDR2 is FYNNEI. There are 12 residues in the CDR3. The CDR3 nucleotides read TGTGCCAGCAGTGAATGGGTCTATGGCTACACCTTC. Translated, it gives CASSEWVYGYTF.

This chain joins TRBV29-1 and TRBJ2-7; 14 bases align to TRBD2. Judging by the DNA end, TRBJ2-1 fits better; the J call may be wrong. The CDR3 covers 17 residues. Germline assignment: CDR1 SQVTM and CDR2 ANQGSEA. The CDR3 coding sequence is TGCAGCGTTGAAGCTCGACGGGGACTAGCGGGAGCTAATGAGCAGTTCTTC. This encodes CSVEARRGLAGANEQFF.